The 3 T cell receptor beta chains below come from one sample, sequenced in a study of blood T cells in healthy people across ages. A second PCR, run for 7 to 11 cycles, used a sample-barcoded 5' primer plus a J-beta primer mix. TCRdb re-called the 5' RACE reads with MiXCR, one entry per CDR3 protein. This sample has 1.5 million to 2 million distinct CDR3 sequences; 34% occur once, and the top ten carry 11%. Sequenced material: blood. The receptor set was obtained from a woman in her 30s in good health.

This clonotype has only one observation. This chain uses TRBV6-5 with TRBJ2-2; 10 nucleotides agree with TRBD2. V shed 6 bases, J shed 7 bases, and the junction held 5 bases outside the gene matches. The CDR3 has 14 residues. The germline V gene has CDR1 MNHEY and CDR2 SVGAGI. The CDR3 loop reads CASSLAGEGGELFF. DNA of the CDR3: TGTGCCAGCAGCCTAGCGGGAGAGGGCGGGGAGCTGTTTTTT.

This chain uses TRBV29-1 with TRBJ2-3, with 8 bases that match TRBD1. J lost 2 bases, V lost 1 base, and 5 bases had no gene match. The CDR3 has 15 amino acids. Germline V gives CDR1 SQVTM, CDR2 ANQGSEA. CDR3 amino acids: CSVEVWDRYTDTQYF. As DNA, the CDR3 is TGCAGCGTTGAAGTCTGGGACAGGTACACAGATACGCAGTATTTT.

V is TRBV30 and J is TRBJ2-6, with D perhaps TRBD1 (6 bases). V was trimmed by 0 bases and J by 5 bases, leaving 8 bases between them. The CDR3 has 14 residues. Germline CDR1 GTSNPN, CDR2 SVGIG (reference sequence). In DNA form, the CDR3 reads TGTGCCTGGAGTGTACAGGGTCGGGCCAACGTCCTGACTTTC. Translating it yields CAWSVQGRANVLTF. Using reference TRBV30 and TRBJ2-6 for the parts outside the CDR3, the full variable domain is SQTIHQWPATLVQPVGSPLSLECTVEGTSNPNLYWYRQAAGRGLQLLFYSVGIGQISSEVPQNLSASRPQDRQFILSSKKLLLSDSGFYLCAWSVQGRANVLTFGAGSRLTVL.